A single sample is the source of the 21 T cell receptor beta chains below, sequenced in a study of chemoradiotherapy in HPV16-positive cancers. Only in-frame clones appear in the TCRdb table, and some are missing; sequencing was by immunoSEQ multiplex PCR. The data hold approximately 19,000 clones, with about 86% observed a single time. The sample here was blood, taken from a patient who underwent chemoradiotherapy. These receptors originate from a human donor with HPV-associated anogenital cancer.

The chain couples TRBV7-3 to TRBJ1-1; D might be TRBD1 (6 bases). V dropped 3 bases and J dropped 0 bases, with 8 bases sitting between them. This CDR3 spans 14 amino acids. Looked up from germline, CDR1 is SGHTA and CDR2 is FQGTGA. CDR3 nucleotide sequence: TGTGCCAGCAGCTTGGGGGCCCTGAACACTGAAGCTTTCTTT. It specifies CASSLGALNTEAFF.

As DNA, the CDR3 is TGTGCCAGCCCGGTCGCACCTGAGACCCAGTACTTC. Residues: CASPVAPETQYF. The rearrangement joins TRBV6-5 to TRBJ2-5, with D uncertain. CDR1 MNHEY and CDR2 SVGAGI come from the germline V gene. V lost 8 bases and J 5 bases, leaving 12 bases between the germline ends. This CDR3 has 12 amino acids.

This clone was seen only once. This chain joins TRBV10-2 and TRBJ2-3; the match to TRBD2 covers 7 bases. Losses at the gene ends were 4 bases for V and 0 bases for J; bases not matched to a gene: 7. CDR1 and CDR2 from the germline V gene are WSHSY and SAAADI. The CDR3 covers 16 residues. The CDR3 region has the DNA TGCGCCAGCAGTGTGGGGACTACCCTCAGCACAGATACGCAGTATTTT. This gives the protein CASSVGTTLSTDTQYF.

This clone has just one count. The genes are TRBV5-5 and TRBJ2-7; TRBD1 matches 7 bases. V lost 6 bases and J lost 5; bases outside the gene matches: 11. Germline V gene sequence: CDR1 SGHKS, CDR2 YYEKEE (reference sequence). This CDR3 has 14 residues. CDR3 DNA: TGTGCCAGCAAGCCGGGACAGCCTGGGGACGAGCAGTACTTC. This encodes CASKPGQPGDEQYF.

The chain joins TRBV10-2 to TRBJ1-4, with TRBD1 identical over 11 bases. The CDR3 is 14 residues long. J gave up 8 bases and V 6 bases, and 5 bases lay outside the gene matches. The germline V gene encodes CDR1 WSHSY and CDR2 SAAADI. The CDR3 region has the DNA TGCGCCAGCAGGGACAGGGGGCGAGGAGAAAAACTGTTTTTT. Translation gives CASRDRGRGEKLFF.

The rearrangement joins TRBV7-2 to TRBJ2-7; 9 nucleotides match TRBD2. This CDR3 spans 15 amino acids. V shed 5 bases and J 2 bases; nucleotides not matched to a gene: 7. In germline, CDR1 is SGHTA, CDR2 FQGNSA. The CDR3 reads CASSRTSVGAYEQYF. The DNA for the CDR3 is TGTGCCAGCAGCCGGACTAGCGTGGGAGCCTACGAGCAGTACTTC.

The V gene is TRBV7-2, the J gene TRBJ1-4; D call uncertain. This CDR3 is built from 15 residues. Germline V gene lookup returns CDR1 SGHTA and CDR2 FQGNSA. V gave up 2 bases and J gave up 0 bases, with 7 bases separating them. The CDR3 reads CASSLSSATNEKLFF. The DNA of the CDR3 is TGTGCCAGCAGCTTATCCAGCGCAACTAATGAAAAACTGTTTTTT.

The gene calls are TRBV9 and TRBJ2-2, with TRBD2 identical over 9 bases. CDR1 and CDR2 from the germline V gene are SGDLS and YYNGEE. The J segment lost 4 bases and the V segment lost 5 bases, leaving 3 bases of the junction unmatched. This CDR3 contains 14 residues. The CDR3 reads CASRRGGTTGELFF. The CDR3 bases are TGTGCCAGCAGGCGGGGGGGCACCACCGGGGAGCTGTTTTTT.

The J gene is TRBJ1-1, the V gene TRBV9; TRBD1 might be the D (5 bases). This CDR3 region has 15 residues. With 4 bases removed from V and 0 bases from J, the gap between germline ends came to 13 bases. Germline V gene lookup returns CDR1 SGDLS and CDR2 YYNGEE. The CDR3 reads CASSKEGTVNTEAFF. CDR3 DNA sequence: TGTGCCAGCAGCAAAGAGGGGACGGTGAACACTGAAGCTTTCTTT. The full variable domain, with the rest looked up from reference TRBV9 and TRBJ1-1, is DSGVTQTPKHLITATGQRVTLRCSPRSGDLSVYWYQQSLDQGLQFLIQYYNGEERAKGNILERFSAQQFPDLHSELNLSSLELGDSALYFCASSKEGTVNTEAFFGQGTRLTVV.

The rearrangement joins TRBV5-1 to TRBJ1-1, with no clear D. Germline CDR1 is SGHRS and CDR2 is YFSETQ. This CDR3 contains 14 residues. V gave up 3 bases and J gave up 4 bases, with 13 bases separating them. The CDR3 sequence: CASSSGEVGTEAFF. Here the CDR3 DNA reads TGCGCCAGCAGCTCGGGCGAGGTGGGCACTGAAGCTTTCTTT. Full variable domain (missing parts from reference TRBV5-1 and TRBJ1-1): KAGVTQTPRYLIKTRGQQVTLSCSPISGHRSVSWYQQTPGQGLQFLFEYFSETQRNKGNFPGRFSGRQFSNSRSEMNVSTLELGDSALYLCASSSGEVGTEAFFGQGTRLTVV.

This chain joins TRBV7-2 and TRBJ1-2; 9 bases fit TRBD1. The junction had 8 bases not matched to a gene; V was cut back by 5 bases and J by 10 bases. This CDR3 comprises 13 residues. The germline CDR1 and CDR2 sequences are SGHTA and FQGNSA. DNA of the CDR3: TGTGCCAGCAGCCCAAGACAGGGGGGCGACTACACCTTC. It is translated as CASSPRQGGDYTF.

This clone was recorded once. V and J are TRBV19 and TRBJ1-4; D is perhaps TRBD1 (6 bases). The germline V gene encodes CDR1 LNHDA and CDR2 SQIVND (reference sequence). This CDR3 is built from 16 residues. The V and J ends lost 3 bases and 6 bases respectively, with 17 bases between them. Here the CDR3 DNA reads TGTGCCAGTAGTATCCGGATAGGGGGAAGGGATGAAAAACTGTTTTTT. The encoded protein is CASSIRIGGRDEKLFF.

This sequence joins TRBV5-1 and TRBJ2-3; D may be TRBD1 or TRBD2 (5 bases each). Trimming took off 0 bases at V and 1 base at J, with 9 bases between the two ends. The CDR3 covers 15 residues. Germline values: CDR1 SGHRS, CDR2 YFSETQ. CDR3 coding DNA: TGCGCCAGCAGCTTGGGAGGGGCGGGCACAGATACGCAGTATTTT. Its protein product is CASSLGGAGTDTQYF.

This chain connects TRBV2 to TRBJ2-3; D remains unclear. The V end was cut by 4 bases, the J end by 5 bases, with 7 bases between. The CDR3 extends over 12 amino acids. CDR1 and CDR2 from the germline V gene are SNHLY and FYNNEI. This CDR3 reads CASSVSQDTQYF. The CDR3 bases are TGTGCCAGCAGTGTCTCTCAAGATACGCAGTATTTT.

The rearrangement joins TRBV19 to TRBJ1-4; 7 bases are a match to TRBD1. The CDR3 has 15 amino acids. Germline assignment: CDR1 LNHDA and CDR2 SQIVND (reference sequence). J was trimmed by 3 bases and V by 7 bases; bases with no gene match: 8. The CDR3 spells CASMNQGEANEKLFF. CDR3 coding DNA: TGTGCCAGTATGAACCAGGGGGAGGCTAATGAAAAACTGTTTTTT. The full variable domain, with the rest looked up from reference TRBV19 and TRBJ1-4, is DGGITQSPKYLFRKEGQNVTLSCEQNLNHDAMYWYRQDPGQGLRLIYYSQIVNDFQKGDIAEGYSVSREKKESFPLTVTSAQKNPTAFYLCASMNQGEANEKLFFGSGTQLSVL.

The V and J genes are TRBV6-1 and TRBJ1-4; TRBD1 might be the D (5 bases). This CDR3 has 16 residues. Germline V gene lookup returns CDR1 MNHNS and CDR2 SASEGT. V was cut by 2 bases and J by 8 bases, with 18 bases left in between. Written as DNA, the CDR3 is TGTGCCAGCAGTGAAATCCCGGGGCCTCACGGGGAAAAACTGTTTTTT. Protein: CASSEIPGPHGEKLFF.

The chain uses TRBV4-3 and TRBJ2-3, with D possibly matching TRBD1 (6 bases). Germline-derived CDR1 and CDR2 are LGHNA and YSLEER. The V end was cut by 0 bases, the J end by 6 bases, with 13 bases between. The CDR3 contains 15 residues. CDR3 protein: CASSQDAGVTDTQYF. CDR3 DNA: TGCGCCAGCAGCCAAGATGCAGGGGTCACGGATACGCAGTATTTT.

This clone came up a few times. Here the CDR3 reads CASQLTGSGNTIYF. For the CDR3, the DNA is TGTGCCAGCCAGCTGACGGGCTCTGGAAACACCATATATTTT. The rearrangement links TRBV2 to TRBJ1-3; no clear D. CDR1 is SNHLY, CDR2 FYNNEI, per germline. V was shortened by 8 bases and J by 0 bases, with 11 bases between the two germline ends. This CDR3 region has 14 residues.

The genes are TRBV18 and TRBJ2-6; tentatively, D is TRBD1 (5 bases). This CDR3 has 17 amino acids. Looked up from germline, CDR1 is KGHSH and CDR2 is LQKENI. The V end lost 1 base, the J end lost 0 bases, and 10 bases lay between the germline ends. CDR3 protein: CASSPRSRDSGANVLTF. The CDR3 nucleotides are TGTGCCAGCTCACCACGGTCCAGGGACTCTGGGGCCAACGTCCTGACTTTC.

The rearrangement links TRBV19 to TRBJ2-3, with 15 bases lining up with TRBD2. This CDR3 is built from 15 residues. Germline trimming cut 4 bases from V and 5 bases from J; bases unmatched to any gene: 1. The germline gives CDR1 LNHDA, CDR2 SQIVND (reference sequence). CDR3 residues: CASSRGLAGGDTQYF. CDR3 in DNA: TGTGCCAGTAGTAGGGGACTAGCGGGGGGAGATACGCAGTATTTT.

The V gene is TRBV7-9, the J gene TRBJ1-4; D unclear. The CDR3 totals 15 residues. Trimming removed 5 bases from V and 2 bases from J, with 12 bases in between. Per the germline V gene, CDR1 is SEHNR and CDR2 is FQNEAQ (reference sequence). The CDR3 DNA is TGTGCCAGCAGCCCGCCCCGAGCGACTAATGAAAAACTGTTTTTT. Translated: CASSPPRATNEKLFF.